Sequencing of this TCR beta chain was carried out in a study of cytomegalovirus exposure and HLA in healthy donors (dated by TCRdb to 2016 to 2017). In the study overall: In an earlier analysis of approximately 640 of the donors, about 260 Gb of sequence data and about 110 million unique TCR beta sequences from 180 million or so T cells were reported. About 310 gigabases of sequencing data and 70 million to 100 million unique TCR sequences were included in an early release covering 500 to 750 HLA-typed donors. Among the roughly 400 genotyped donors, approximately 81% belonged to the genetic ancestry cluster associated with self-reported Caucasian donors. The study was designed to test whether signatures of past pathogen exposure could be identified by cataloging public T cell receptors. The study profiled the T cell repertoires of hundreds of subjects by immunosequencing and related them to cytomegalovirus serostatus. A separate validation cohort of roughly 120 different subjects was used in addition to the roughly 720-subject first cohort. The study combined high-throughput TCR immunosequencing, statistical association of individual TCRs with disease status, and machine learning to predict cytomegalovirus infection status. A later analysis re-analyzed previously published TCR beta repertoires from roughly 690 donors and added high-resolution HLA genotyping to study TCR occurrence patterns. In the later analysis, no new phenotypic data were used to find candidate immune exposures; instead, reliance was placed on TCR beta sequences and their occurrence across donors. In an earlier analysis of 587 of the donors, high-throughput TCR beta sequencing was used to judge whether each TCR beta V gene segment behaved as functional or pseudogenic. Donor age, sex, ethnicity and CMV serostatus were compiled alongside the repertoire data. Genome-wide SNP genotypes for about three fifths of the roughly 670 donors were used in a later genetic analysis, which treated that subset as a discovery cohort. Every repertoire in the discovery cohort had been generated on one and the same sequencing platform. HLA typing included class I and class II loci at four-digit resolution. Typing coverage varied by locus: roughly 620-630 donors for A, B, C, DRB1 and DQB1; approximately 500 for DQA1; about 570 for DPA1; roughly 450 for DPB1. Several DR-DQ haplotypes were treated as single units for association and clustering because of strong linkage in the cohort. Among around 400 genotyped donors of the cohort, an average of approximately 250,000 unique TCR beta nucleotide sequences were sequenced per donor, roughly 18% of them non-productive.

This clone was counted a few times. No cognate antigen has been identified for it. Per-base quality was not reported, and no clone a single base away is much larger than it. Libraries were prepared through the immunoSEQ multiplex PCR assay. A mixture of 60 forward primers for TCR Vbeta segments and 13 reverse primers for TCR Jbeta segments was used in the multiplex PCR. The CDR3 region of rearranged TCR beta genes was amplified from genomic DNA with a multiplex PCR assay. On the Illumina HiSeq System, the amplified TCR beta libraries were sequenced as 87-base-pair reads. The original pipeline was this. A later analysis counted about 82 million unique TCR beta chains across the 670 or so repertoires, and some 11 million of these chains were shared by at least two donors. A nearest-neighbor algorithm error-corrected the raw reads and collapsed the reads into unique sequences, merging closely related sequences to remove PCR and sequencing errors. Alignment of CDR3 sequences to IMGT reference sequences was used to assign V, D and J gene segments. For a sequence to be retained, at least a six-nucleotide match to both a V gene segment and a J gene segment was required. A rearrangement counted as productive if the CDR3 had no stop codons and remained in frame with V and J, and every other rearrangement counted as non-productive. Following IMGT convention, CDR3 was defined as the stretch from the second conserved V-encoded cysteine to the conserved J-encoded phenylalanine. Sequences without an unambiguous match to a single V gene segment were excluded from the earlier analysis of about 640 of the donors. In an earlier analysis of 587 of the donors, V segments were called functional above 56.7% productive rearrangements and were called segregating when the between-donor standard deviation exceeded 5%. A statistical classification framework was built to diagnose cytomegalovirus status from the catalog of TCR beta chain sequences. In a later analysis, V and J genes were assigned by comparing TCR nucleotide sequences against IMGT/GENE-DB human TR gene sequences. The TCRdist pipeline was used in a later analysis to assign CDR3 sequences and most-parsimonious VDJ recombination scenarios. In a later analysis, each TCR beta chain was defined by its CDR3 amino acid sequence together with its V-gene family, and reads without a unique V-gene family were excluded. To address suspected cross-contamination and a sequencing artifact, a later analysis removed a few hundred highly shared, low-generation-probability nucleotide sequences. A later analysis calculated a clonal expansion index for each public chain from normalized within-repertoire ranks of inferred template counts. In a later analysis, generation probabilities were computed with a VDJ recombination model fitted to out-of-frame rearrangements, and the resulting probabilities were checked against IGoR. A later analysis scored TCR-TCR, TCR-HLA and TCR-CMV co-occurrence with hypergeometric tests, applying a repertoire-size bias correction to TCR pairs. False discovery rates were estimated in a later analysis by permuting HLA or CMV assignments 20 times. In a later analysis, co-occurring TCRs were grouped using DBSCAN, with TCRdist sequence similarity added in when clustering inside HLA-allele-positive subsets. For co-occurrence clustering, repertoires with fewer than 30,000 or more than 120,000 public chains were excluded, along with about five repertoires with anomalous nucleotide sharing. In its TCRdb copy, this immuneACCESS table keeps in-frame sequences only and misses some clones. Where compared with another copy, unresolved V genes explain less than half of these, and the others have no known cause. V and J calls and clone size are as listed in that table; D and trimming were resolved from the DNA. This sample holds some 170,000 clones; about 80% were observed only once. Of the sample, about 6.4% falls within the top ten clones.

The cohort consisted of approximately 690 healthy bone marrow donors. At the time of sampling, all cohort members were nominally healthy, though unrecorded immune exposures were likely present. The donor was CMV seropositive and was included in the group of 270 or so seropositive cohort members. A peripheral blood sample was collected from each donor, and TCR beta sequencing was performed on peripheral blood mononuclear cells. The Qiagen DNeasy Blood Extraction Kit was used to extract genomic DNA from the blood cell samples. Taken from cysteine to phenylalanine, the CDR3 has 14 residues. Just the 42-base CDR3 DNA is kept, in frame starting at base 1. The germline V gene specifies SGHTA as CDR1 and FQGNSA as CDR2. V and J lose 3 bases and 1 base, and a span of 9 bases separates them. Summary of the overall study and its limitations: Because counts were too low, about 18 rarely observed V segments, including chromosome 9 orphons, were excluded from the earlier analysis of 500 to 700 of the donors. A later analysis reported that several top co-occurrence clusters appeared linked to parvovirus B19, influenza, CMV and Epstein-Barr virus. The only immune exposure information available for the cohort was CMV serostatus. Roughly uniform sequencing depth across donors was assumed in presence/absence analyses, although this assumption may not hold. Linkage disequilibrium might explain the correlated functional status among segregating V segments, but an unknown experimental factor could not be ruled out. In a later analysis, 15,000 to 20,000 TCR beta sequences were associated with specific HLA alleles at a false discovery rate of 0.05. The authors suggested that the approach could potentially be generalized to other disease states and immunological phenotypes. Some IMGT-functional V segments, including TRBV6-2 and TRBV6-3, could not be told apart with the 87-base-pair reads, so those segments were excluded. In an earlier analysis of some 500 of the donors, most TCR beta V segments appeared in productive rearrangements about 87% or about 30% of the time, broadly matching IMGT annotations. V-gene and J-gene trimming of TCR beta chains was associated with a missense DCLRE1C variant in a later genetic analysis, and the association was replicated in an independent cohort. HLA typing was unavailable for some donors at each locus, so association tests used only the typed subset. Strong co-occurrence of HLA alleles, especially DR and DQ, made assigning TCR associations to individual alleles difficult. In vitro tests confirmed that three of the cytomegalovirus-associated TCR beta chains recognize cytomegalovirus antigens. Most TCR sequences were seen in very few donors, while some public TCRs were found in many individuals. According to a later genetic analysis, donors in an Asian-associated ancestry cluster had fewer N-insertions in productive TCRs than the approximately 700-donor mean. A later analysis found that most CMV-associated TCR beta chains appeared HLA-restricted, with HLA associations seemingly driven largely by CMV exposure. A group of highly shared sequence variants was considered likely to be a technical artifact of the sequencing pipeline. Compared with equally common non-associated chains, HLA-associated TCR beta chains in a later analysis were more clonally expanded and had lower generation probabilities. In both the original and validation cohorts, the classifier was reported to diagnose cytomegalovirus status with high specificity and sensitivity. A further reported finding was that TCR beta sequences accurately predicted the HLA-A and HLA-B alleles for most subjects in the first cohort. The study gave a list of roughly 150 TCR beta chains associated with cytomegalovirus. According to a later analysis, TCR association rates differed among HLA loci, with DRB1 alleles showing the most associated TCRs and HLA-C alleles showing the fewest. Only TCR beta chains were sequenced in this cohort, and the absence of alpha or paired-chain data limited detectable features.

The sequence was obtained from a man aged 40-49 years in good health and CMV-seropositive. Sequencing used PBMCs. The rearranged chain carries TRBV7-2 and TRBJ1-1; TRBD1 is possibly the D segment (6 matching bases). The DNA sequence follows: TGTGCCAGCAGCTTCCAGACAGGGAACACTGAAGCTTTCTTT. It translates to CASSFQTGNTEAFF.